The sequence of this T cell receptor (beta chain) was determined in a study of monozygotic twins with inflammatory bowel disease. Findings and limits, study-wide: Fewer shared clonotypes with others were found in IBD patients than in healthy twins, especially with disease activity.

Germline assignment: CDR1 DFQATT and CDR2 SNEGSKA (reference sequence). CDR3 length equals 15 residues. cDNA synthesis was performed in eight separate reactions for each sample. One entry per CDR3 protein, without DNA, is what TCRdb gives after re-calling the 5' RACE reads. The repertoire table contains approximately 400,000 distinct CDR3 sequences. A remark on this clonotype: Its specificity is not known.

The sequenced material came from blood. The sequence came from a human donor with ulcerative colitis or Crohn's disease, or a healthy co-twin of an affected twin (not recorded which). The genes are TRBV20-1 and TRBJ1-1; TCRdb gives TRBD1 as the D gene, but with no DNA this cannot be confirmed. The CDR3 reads CSATPLGQEDIQAFF.